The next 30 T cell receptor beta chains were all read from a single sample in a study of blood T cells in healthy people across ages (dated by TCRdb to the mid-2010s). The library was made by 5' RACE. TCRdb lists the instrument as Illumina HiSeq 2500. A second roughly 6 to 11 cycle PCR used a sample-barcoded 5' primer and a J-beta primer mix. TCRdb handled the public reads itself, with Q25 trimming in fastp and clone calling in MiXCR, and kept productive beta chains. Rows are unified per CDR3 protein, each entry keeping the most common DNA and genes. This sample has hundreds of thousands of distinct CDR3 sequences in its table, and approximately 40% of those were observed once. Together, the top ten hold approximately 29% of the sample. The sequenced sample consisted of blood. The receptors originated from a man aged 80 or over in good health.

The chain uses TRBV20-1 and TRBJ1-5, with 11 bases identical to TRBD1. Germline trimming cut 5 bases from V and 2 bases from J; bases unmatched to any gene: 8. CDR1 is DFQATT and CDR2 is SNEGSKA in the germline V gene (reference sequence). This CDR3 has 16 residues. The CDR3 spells CSAGDRGVEGNQPQHF. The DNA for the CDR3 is TGCAGTGCTGGGGACAGGGGGGTTGAGGGCAATCAGCCCCAGCATTTT.

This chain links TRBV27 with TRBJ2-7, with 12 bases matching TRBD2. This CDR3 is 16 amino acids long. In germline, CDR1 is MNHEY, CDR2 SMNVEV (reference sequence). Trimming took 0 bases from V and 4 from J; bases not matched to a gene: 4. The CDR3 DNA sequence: TGTGCCAGCAGTTTATCTCTAGCGGGAGGGCCGTACGAGCAGTACTTC. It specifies CASSLSLAGGPYEQYF.

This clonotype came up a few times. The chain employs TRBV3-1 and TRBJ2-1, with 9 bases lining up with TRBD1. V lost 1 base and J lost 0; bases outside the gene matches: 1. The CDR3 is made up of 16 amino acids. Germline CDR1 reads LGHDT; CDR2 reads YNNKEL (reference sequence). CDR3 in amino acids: CASSQGQGGSYNEQFF. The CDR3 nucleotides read TGTGCCAGCAGCCAAGGACAGGGGGGCTCCTACAATGAGCAGTTCTTC.

CDR3 sequence: CASRAGGPADTQYF. The CDR3 region has the DNA TGTGCCAGCAGAGCCGGAGGGCCGGCAGATACGCAGTATTTT. This rearrangement joins TRBV6-4 to TRBJ2-3; D might be TRBD2 (6 bases). Germline V gives CDR1 MRHNA, CDR2 SNTAGT. Trimming pared 6 bases from V and 4 bases from J, leaving 14 bases between. This CDR3 has 14 amino acids.

The CDR3, as DNA: TGTGCCAGCAGTCGATATGGCTACACCTTC. Translation gives CASSRYGYTF. The rearrangement uses TRBV6-6 and TRBJ1-2, with no clear D. V lost 5 bases and J 5 bases, leaving 3 bases between the germline ends. Germline V gives CDR1 MNHNY, CDR2 SVGAGI (reference sequence). The CDR3 sequence is 10 residues long.

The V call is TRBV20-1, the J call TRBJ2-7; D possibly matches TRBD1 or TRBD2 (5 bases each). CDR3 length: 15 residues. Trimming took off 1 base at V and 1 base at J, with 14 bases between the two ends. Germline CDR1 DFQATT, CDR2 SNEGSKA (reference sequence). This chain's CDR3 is CSARVPGRSSYEQYF. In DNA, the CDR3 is TGCAGTGCTAGAGTCCCGGGACGATCGTCCTACGAGCAGTACTTC.

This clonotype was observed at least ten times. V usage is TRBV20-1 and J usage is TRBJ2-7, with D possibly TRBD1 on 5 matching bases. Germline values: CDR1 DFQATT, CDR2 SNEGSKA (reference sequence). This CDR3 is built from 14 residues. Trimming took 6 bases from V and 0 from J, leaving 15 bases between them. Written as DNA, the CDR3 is TGCAGTGCCCCAAGGACACCCAGCTCCTACGAGCAGTACTTC. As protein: CSAPRTPSSYEQYF.

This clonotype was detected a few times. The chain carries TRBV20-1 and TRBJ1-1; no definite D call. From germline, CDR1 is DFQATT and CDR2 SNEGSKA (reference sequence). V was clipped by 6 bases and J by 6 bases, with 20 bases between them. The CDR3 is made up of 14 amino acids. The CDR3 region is CSARREGLRAEAFF. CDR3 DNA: TGCAGTGCCCGGCGCGAAGGGTTGAGGGCTGAAGCTTTCTTT.

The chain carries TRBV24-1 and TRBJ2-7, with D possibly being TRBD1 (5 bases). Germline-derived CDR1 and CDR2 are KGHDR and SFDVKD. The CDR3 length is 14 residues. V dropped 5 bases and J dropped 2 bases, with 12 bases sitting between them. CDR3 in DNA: TGTGCCACCAGTGCAACAGGACGAACCTACGAGCAGTACTTC. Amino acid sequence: CATSATGRTYEQYF.

In nucleotides, the CDR3 is TGCAGTGCTTCTCGGGACAGGGGGGTCCCAGCCAAAAACATTCAGTACTTC. It yields the protein CSASRDRGVPAKNIQYF. The chain joins TRBV20-1 to TRBJ2-4; 11 bases are a match to TRBD1. CDR3 length: 17 residues. V dropped 5 bases and J dropped 0; count of bases not matched to a gene: 9. The V gene's germline CDR1 is DFQATT and CDR2 SNEGSKA (reference sequence).

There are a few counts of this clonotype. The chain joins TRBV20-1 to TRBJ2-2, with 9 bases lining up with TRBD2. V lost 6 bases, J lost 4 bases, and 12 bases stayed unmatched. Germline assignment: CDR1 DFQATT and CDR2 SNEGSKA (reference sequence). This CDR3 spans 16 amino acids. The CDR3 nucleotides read TGCAGTGCCCGGGGGTGGAGCGGGAGGTCCACCGGGGAGCTGTTTTTT. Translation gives CSARGWSGRSTGELFF.

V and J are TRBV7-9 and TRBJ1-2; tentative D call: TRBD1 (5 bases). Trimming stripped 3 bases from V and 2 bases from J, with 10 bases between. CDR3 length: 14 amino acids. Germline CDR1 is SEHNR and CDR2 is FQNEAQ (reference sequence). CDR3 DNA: TGTGCCAGCAGCTTCGGGGGGTCGAACTATGGCTACACCTTC. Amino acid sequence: CASSFGGSNYGYTF.

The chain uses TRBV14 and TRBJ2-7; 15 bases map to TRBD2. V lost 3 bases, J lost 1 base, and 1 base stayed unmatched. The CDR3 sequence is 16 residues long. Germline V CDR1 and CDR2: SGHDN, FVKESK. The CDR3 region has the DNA TGTGCCAGCAGCCACGGACTAGCGGGAGGGTCCTACGAGCAGTACTTC. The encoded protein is CASSHGLAGGSYEQYF.

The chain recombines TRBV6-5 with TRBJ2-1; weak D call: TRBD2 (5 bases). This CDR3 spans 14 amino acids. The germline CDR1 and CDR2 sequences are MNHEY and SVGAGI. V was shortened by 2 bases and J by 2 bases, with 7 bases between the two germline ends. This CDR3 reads CASSYGRTYNEQFF. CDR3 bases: TGTGCCAGCAGTTACGGGAGAACCTACAATGAGCAGTTCTTC.

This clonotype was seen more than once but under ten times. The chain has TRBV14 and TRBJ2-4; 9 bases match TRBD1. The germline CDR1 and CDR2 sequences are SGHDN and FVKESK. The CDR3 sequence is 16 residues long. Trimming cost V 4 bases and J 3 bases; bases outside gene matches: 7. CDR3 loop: CASSPWGQGDKNIQYF. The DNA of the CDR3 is TGTGCCAGCAGCCCCTGGGGACAGGGAGACAAAAACATTCAGTACTTC.

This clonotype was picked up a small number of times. This chain's CDR3 is CSARRGATDTQYF. The DNA of the CDR3 is TGCAGTGCTAGGCGCGGGGCCACAGATACGCAGTATTTT. The rearrangement joins TRBV20-1 to TRBJ2-3, with D possibly matching TRBD2 (6 bases). Trimming pared 3 bases from V and 2 bases from J, leaving 9 bases between. CDR3 length equals 13 residues. Per the germline V gene, CDR1 is DFQATT and CDR2 is SNEGSKA (reference sequence).

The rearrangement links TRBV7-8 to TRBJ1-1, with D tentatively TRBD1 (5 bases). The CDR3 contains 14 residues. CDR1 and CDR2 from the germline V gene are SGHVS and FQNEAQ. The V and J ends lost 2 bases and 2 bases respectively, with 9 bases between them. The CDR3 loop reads CASSLPGGNTEAFF. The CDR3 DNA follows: TGTGCCAGCAGCTTACCTGGGGGAAACACTGAAGCTTTCTTT.

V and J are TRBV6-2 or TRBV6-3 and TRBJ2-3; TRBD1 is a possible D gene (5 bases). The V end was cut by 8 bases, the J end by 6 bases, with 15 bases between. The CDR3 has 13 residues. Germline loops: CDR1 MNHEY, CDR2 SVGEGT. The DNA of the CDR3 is TGTGCCAGCCTTAAAGGGGTCGGGGATACGCAGTATTTT. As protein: CASLKGVGDTQYF.

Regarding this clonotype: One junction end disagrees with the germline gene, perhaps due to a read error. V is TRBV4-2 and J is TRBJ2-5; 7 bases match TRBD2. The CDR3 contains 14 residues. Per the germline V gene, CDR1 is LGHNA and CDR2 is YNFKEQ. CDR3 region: CARSQGSGRETQYF. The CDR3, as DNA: TGTGCCAGGAGCCAAGGGTCCGGGAGGGAGACCCAGTACTTC.

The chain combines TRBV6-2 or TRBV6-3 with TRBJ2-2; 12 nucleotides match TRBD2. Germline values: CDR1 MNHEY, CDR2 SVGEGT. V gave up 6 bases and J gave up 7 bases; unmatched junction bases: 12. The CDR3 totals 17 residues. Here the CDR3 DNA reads TGTGCCAGCAGCCGTACACTAGCGGGAGGCCAAGGCGGGGAGCTGTTTTTT. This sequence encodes CASSRTLAGGQGGELFF.

This CDR3 reads CASSKGQERSEQYF. For the CDR3, the DNA is TGTGCCAGCAGTAAGGGACAGGAGAGGAGCGAGCAGTACTTC. The V gene is TRBV9, the J gene TRBJ2-7, with 8 bases lining up with TRBD1. The germline CDR1 and CDR2 sequences are SGDLS and YYNGEE. Trimming cost V 5 bases and J 6 bases; bases outside gene matches: 10. The CDR3 contains 14 residues.

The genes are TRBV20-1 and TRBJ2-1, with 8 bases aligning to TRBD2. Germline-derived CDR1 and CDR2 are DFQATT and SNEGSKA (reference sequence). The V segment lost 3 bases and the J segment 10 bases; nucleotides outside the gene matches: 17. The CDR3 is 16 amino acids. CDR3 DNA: TGCAGTGCTAGTCACCCGGTACTAGCGGCTATAAGAGAGCAGTTCTTC. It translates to CSASHPVLAAIREQFF.

The chain's CDR3 is CSASGPPYEQYF. In DNA, the CDR3 is TGCAGTGCTAGCGGGCCACCCTACGAGCAGTACTTC. The chain employs TRBV20-1 and TRBJ2-4; D remains unclear. The J call may be in error: the DNA end matches TRBJ2-7 better. The CDR3 consists of 12 residues. Germline V lookup: CDR1 DFQATT, CDR2 SNEGSKA (reference sequence).

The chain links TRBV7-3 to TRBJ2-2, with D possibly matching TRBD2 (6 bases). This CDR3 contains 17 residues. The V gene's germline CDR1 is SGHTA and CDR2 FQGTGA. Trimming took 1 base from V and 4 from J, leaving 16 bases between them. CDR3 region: CASSLRAGRVGTGELFF. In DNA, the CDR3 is TGTGCCAGCAGCTTAAGGGCGGGGCGCGTCGGCACCGGGGAGCTGTTTTTT.

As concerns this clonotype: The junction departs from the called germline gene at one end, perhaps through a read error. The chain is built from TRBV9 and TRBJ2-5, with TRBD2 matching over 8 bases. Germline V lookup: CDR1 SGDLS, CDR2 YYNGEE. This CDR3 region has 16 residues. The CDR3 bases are TGTGCCAGCAGCGTCTCCCCGACTAGCGTGCAAGAGTCCCAGTACTTC. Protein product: CASSVSPTSVQESQYF.

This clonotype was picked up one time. CDR3 sequence (DNA): TGTGCCAGCACCCCCAGACAGGGGGGGAAAAAACTGTTTTTT. Its translation: CASTPRQGGKKLFF. The chain has TRBV28 and TRBJ1-4; 9 nucleotides align to TRBD1. Germline V lookup: CDR1 MDHEN, CDR2 SYDVKM. V dropped 7 bases and J dropped 9; count of bases not matched to a gene: 9. This CDR3 is 14 amino acids long. The full variable domain, completed using reference TRBV28 and TRBJ1-4, is DVKVTQSSRYLVKRTGEKVFLECVQDMDHENMFWYRQDPGLGLRLIYFSYDVKMKEKGDIPEGYSVSREKKERFSLILESASTNQTSMYLCASTPRQGGKKLFFGSGTQLSVL.

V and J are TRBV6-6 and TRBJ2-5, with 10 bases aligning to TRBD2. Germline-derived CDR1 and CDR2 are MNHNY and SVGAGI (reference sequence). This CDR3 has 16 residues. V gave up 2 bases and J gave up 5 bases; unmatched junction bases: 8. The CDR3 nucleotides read TGTGCCAGCAGTTACCGCGAGCGGGGGGGTTCGGAGACCCAGTACTTC. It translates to CASSYRERGGSETQYF.

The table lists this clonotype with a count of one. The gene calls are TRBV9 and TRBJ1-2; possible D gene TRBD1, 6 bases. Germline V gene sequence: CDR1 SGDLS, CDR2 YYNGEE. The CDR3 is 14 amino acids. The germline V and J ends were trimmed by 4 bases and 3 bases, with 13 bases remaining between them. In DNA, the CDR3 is TGTGCCAGCAGCAACGTACAGGGTTACTATGGCTACACCTTC. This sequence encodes CASSNVQGYYGYTF. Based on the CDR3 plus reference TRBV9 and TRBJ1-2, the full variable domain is DSGVTQTPKHLITATGQRVTLRCSPRSGDLSVYWYQQSLDQGLQFLIQYYNGEERAKGNILERFSAQQFPDLHSELNLSSLELGDSALYFCASSNVQGYYGYTFGSGTRLTVV.

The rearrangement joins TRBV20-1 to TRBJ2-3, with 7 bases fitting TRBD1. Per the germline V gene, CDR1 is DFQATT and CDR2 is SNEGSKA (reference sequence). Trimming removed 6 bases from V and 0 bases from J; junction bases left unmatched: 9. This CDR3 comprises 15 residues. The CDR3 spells CSAPDRVSSTDTQYF. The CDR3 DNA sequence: TGCAGTGCGCCTGACAGGGTGTCGAGCACAGATACGCAGTATTTT.

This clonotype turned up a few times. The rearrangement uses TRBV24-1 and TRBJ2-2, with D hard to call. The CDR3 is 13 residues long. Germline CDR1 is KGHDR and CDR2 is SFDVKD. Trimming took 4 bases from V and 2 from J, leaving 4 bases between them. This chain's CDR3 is CATSDRNTGELFF. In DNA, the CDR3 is TGTGCCACCAGTGACCGTAACACCGGGGAGCTGTTTTTT.